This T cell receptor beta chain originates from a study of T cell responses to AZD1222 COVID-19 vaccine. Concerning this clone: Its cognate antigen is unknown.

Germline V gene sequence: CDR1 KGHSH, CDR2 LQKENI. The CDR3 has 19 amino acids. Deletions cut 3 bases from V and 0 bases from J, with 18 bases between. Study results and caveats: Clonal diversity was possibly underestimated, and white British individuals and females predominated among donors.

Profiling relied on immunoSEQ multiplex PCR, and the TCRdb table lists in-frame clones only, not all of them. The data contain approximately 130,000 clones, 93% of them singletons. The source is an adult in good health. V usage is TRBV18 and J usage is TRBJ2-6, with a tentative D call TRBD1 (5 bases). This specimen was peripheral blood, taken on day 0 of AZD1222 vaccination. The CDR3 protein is CASSPVGWGAYSGANVLTF. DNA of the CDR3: TGTGCCAGCTCACCCGTCGGGTGGGGCGCCTACTCTGGGGCCAACGTCCTGACTTTC. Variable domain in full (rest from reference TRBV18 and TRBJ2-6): NAGVMQNPRHLVRRRGQEARLRCSPMKGHSHVYWYRQLPEEGLKFMVYLQKENIIDESGMPKERFSAEFPKEGPSILRIQQVVRGDSAAYFCASSPVGWGAYSGANVLTFGAGSRLTVL.